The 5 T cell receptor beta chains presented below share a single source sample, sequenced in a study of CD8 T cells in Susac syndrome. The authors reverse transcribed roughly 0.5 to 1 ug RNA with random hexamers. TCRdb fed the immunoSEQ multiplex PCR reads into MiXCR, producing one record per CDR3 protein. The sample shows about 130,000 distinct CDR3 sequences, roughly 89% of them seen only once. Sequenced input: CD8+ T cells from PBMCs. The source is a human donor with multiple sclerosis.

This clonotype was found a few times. CDR3 loop: CASTPQVNIGQYF. The CDR3 DNA sequence: TGTGCCAGCACCCCCCAAGTCAATATCGGACAGTATTTT. The chain has TRBV2 and TRBJ2-3; D not resolved. From germline, CDR1 is SNHLY and CDR2 FYNNEI. The CDR3 totals 13 residues. Trimming removed 7 bases from V and 12 bases from J, with 20 bases in between.

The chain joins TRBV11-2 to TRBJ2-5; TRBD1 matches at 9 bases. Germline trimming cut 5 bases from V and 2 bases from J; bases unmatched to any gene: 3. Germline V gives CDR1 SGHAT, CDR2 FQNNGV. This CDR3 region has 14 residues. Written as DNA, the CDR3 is TGTGCCAGCAGCCCCGGACAGGGGCAAGAGACCCAGTACTTC. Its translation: CASSPGQGQETQYF.

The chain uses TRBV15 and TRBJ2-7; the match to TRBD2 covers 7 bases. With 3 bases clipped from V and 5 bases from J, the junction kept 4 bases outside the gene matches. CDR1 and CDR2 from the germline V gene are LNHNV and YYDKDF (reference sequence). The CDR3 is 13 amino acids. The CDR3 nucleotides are TGTGCCACCAGCAGCGGGGGGTGGAACGAGCAGTACTTC. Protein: CATSSGGWNEQYF.

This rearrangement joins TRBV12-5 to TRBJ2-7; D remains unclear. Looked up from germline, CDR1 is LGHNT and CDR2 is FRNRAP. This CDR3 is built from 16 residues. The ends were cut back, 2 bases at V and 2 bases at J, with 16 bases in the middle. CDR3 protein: CASGLTATRYTYEQYF. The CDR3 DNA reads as TGTGCTAGTGGTTTGACCGCGACACGATACACCTACGAGCAGTACTTC.

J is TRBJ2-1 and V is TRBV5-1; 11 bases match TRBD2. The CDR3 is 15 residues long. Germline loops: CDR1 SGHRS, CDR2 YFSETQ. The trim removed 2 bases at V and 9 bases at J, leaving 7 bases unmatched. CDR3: CASSFTSGSLPEQFF. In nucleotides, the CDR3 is TGCGCCAGCAGCTTTACTAGCGGGAGTCTTCCTGAGCAGTTCTTC.